The 5 T cell receptor beta chains below all came from one sample that was sequenced in a study of blood T cell repertoires in COVID-19. Only in-frame clones appear in the TCRdb table, and some are missing; sequencing was by immunoSEQ multiplex PCR. The sample carries approximately 99,000 clones, 70% to 90% recorded once. What was sequenced was peripheral blood. Every receptor here comes from a woman in her fifties or sixties in a cohort sampled during active or convalescent COVID-19.

This sequence joins TRBV28 and TRBJ2-7; D is perhaps TRBD1 (7 bases). V shed 3 bases and J shed 6 bases, with 21 bases lying between them. Germline V lookup: CDR1 MDHEN, CDR2 SYDVKM. The CDR3 totals 16 residues. CDR3 nucleotides: TGTGCCAGCAGTTTGGGCCTATACAGGGGAGGAAGCGAGCAGTACTTC. Amino acids: CASSLGLYRGGSEQYF. The full variable domain, rest sourced from reference TRBV28 and TRBJ2-7, is DVKVTQSSRYLVKRTGEKVFLECVQDMDHENMFWYRQDPGLGLRLIYFSYDVKMKEKGDIPEGYSVSREKKERFSLILESASTNQTSMYLCASSLGLYRGGSEQYFGPGTRLTVT.

The chain is built from TRBV3-1 (or the pseudogene TRBV3-2) and TRBJ1-1; 7 bases match TRBD1. Germline values: CDR1 LGHDT, CDR2 YNNKEL (reference sequence). V was pared by 4 bases and J by 4 bases, with 18 bases of the junction left unmatched. This CDR3 is built from 18 residues. The CDR3 coding sequence is TGTGCCAGCAGCCCTTCTGTTCACAGGGGCGCTCGACTCACTGAAGCTTTCTTT. As protein: CASSPSVHRGARLTEAFF.

This clone was counted between two and nine times. CDR3 sequence: CASPPRGSPFEAFF. CDR3 nucleotide sequence: TGTGCCAGTCCCCCCCGGGGGTCCCCCTTTGAAGCTTTCTTT. The V gene is TRBV6-5, the J gene TRBJ1-1; weak D call: TRBD1 (5 bases). Trimming left V 9 bases short and J 7 bases short, with 21 bases between. CDR1 and CDR2 (germline): MNHEY, SVGAGI. The CDR3 spans 14 residues.

CDR3 amino acids: CSASLETGEQYF. The CDR3 DNA follows: TGCAGTGCTAGTCTGGAAACGGGGGAGCAGTACTTC. The chain combines TRBV20-1 with TRBJ2-7; the D gene is possibly TRBD2 (5 bases). Germline V CDR1 and CDR2: DFQATT, SNEGSKA (reference sequence). V was pared by 3 bases and J by 7 bases, with 13 bases between. This CDR3 spans 12 amino acids.

The chain couples TRBV7-9 to TRBJ2-7; D call uncertain. The V end was cut by 4 bases, the J end by 0 bases, with 7 bases between. Germline loops: CDR1 SEHNR, CDR2 FQNEAQ (reference sequence). The length of the CDR3 is 13 residues. The CDR3 here is CASSSFSSYEQYF. CDR3 nucleotides: TGTGCCAGCAGCTCCTTTAGCTCCTACGAGCAGTACTTC.